The rows below give T cell receptor beta chains drawn from one sample of a study of vaccination and CD4 T cells after COVID-19. Their antigen targets remain unknown. TCRdb reanalysed the PCR reads using MiXCR and keeps one entry per CDR3 protein. The table shows 15,000 to 17,000 distinct CDR3 sequences, with approximately 42% occurring only once. Sequenced sample: cultured CD4+ T cells from blood. These receptors were obtained from a human donor with COVID-19. CDR3s include the opening cysteine and the closing phenylalanine or tryptophan. A D gene is named only where the DNA matches it firmly. A row's size may be missing; if present it is once, few, many or a size class.

CDR3nt,CDR3aa,d_gene,abundance,v_gene,j_gene
TGTGCCAGCAGTTACTCGTCGACTAGCGGGGGGTGGGGCAAGACCCAGTACTTC,CASSYSSTSGGWGKTQYF,TRBD2,NA,TRBV6-5,TRBJ2-5
TGTGCCAGCAGCTTAATTCATGGGGGGAAAGGGTTCACTGAAGCTTTCTTT,CASSLIHGGKGFTEAFF,NA,NA,TRBV7-2,TRBJ1-1
TGTGCCAGCAGCTTTGGGGCGGGCAACACTGAAGCTTTCTTT,CASSFGAGNTEAFF,NA,few,TRBV5-5,TRBJ1-1
TGTGCCAGCAGTTTAGTAGGACCCCAGCCGGAGACCCAGTACTTC,CASSLVGPQPETQYF,NA,NA,TRBV12-3/TRBV12-4,TRBJ2-5
TGCGCCGGCAGTGATTCTGGGGCCAACGTCCTGACTTTC,CAGSDSGANVLTF,NA,NA,TRBV10-1,TRBJ2-6
TGTGCCAGCAGCCTCCAGGGACAGGGAAGCGAAAAACTGTTTTTT,CASSLQGQGSEKLFF,TRBD1,NA,TRBV11-3,TRBJ1-4
TGTGCCATCAGTGGTGAGGCCCGACACTCTGGGGCCAACGTCCTGACTTTC,CAISGEARHSGANVLTF,NA,NA,TRBV10-3,TRBJ2-6
TGTGCCATCAGTGAGTTTTCAGGTCAGCCCCAGCATTTT,CAISEFSGQPQHF,NA,NA,TRBV10-3,TRBJ1-5
TGTGCCAGCAGTTCCCCCGAGACAGGGCGATACGAGCAGTACTTC,CASSSPETGRYEQYF,TRBD1,NA,TRBV7-2,TRBJ2-7
TGTGCCAGCAGCCGACAGGGGAGCACAGATACGCAGTATTTT,CASSRQGSTDTQYF,TRBD1,NA,TRBV7-9,TRBJ2-3
TGTGCCACCCGATCCGGGACAGGGTCTGGAAACACCATATATTTT,CATRSGTGSGNTIYF,TRBD1,few,TRBV19,TRBJ1-3
TGTGCCAGCAAACAGACAGTCAGCCAAGAGACCCAGTACTTC,CASKQTVSQETQYF,NA,few,TRBV6-1,TRBJ2-5
TGTGCCAGCAGTTTAGGGACAGGGGGGCACTCACCCCTCCACTTT,CASSLGTGGHSPLHF,TRBD1,few,TRBV12-3/TRBV12-4,TRBJ1-6
TGTGCCAGCAGCCCGGGTCGGGACAGGGCTCTGAAGGGCTACACCTTC,CASSPGRDRALKGYTF,TRBD1,few,TRBV7-2,TRBJ1-2
TGTGCCAGCAGCTTGATTCCTAACTATGGCTACACCTTC,CASSLIPNYGYTF,NA,NA,TRBV5-4,TRBJ1-2
TGTGCCAGCAGTTTGCGACGCGGGGAGCTGTTTTTT,CASSLRRGELFF,NA,once,TRBV28,TRBJ2-2
TGTGCCACCACGGACAGGGGGTCCAATCAGCCCCAGCATTTT,CATTDRGSNQPQHF,TRBD1,NA,TRBV28,TRBJ1-5
TGCGCCAGCAGCCAAGGGACTAGCGGGGGGTTTTTAGCAGATACGCAGTATTTT,CASSQGTSGGFLADTQYF,TRBD2,NA,TRBV4-3,TRBJ2-3
TGTGCCAGCGGAAAGGAAGGACTAGCGGGGGGGTCGTCCACCGGGGAGCTGTTTTTT,CASGKEGLAGGSSTGELFF,TRBD2,few,TRBV2,TRBJ2-2
TGTGCCAGCAGTTACGGGGGGGGGCCCTCAGATACGCAGTATTTT,CASSYGGGPSDTQYF,NA,NA,TRBV6-5,TRBJ2-3
TGTGCCAGCAGTCCGGGACTCGAGAACACTGAAGCTTTCTTT,CASSPGLENTEAFF,NA,NA,TRBV6-1,TRBJ1-1
TGTGCCAGCAATCGATGTCACGGGACGCTTTGCGAGCAGTACTTC,CASNRCHGTLCEQYF,NA,NA,TRBV25-1,TRBJ2-7
TGTGCCAGCTCACCGGAACAGGGGATCCGCTACGAGCAGTACTTC,CASSPEQGIRYEQYF,TRBD1,NA,TRBV18,TRBJ2-7
TGTGCCATCAGACAGGGCTTGGGCAATCAGCCCCAGCATTTT,CAIRQGLGNQPQHF,NA,medium-sized,TRBV10-3,TRBJ1-5
TGTGCCAGCTCACCTTCGGGCGGGGAGACCCAGTACTTC,CASSPSGGETQYF,NA,NA,TRBV18,TRBJ2-5
TGTGCCAGCAGTGAAGGGTCAGGGGCCAATCAGCCCCAGCATTTT,CASSEGSGANQPQHF,NA,few,TRBV6-1,TRBJ1-5
TGTGCCAGCGGTACGGGCCCCCTAGGGCCCCAGTACTTC,CASGTGPLGPQYF,NA,NA,TRBV7-2,TRBJ2-5
TGTGCCAGCAGTGCACAAAGTTTGGTCCAAGAGACCCAGTACTTC,CASSAQSLVQETQYF,NA,NA,TRBV12-3/TRBV12-4,TRBJ2-5
TGTGCCAGCAGCATACAGGGTATGGTGCCTGAAGCTTTCTTT,CASSIQGMVPEAFF,NA,few,TRBV7-2,TRBJ1-1
TGTGCCAGCAGCTTTGCGGGCAGTAATGAAAAACTGTTTTTT,CASSFAGSNEKLFF,NA,few,TRBV7-9,TRBJ1-4
TGTGCCAGCAGCCTGAAAGGGATCTCCTATAATTCACCCCTCCACTTT,CASSLKGISYNSPLHF,NA,NA,TRBV7-2,TRBJ1-6
TGTGCCAGCACCCTGTCCAGGGGGCTTTACGAGCAGTACTTC,CASTLSRGLYEQYF,TRBD1,few,TRBV7-9,TRBJ2-7
TGTGCCAGCAGCTTAGCAGGGGGTAGCAATCAGCCCCAGCATTTT,CASSLAGGSNQPQHF,NA,few,TRBV7-9,TRBJ1-5
TGTGCCAGCAGGGCGGAGAGGGGGCGCGGACACTATGGCTACACCTTC,CASRAERGRGHYGYTF,TRBD1,NA,TRBV27,TRBJ1-2
TGTGCCAGCAGTGTAGTGAACACTGAAGCTTTCTTT,CASSVVNTEAFF,NA,NA,TRBV6-1,TRBJ1-1
TGTGCCAGCAGTTTGGAGTCATGGTCCCCCTACAATGAGCAGTTCTTC,CASSLESWSPYNEQFF,NA,NA,TRBV6-2/TRBV6-3,TRBJ2-1
TGTGCCAGCAGTTATGCTGGGCGGGCTAATGAAAAACTGTTTTTT,CASSYAGRANEKLFF,NA,NA,TRBV6-5,TRBJ1-4